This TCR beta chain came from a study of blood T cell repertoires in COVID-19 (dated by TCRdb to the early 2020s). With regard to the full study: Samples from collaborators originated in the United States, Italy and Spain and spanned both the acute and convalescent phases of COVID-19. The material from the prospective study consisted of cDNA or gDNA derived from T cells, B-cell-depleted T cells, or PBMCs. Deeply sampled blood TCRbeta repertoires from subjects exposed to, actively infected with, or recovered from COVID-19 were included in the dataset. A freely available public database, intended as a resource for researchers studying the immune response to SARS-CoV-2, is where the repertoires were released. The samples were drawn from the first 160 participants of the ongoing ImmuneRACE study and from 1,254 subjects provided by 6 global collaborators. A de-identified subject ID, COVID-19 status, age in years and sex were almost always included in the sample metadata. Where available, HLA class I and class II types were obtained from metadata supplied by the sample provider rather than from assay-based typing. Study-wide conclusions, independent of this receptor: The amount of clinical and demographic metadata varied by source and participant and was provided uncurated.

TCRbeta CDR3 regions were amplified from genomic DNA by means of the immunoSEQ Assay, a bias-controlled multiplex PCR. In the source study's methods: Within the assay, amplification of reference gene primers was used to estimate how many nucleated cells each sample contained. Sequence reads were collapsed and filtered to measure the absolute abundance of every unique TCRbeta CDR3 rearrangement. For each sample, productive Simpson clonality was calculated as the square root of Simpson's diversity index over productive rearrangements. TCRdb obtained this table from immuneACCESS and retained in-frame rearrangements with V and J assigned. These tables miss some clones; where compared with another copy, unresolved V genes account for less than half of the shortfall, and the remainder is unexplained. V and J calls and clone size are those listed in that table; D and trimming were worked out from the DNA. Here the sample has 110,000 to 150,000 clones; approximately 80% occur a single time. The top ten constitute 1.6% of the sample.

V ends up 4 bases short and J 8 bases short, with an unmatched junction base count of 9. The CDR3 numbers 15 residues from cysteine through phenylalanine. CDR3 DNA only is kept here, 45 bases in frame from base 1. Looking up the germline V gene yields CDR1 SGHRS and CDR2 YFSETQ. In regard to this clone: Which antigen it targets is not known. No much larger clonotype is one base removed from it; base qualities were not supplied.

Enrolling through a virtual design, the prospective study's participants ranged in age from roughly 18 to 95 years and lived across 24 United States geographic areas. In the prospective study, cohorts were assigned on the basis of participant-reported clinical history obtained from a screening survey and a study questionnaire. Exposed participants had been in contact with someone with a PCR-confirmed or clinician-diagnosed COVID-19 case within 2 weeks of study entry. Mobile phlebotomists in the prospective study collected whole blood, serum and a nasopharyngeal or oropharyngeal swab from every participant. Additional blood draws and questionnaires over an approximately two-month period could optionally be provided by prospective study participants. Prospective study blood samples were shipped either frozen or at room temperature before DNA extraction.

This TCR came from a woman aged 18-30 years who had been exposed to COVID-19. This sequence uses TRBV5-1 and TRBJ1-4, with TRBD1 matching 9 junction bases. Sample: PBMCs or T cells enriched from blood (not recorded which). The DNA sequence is TGCGCCAGCAGCCCAAATACAGGGGGCGGCGAAAAACTGTTTTTT. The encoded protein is CASSPNTGGGEKLFF. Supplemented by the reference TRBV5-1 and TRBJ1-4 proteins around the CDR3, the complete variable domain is KAGVTQTPRYLIKTRGQQVTLSCSPISGHRSVSWYQQTPGQGLQFLFEYFSETQRNKGNFPGRFSGRQFSNSRSEMNVSTLELGDSALYLCASSPNTGGGEKLFFGSGTQLSVL.